The T cell receptor (delta chain) described here comes from a study of gamma-delta T cells after stem cell transplantation. TCRdb re-called clones from the RT-PCR reads using CATT. The sample contains 1,500 to 2,000 delta-chain clones, 1.5% to 2% of which appear only once. This CDR3 has 18 residues. The V gene's germline CDR1 is GEAIGNYY and CDR2 EKD. This clone was counted between two and nine times. This likely reflects a read error, since a far larger clone is one base away. The same CDR3 also results from other DNA sequences found in this sample. The sequence came from a human donor. It is not recorded whose cells these are; they may come from a transplant donor. The sample consisted of gamma-delta T cells. The V call is TRDV2, the J call TRDJ1; possibly TRDD3 for D (6 bases). The CDR3 DNA reads as TGTGCCTGTGACCCCGTTGGGGATCGTAAGCACTCCACCGATAAACTAATCTTT. The encoded protein is CACDPVGDRKHSTDKLIF.